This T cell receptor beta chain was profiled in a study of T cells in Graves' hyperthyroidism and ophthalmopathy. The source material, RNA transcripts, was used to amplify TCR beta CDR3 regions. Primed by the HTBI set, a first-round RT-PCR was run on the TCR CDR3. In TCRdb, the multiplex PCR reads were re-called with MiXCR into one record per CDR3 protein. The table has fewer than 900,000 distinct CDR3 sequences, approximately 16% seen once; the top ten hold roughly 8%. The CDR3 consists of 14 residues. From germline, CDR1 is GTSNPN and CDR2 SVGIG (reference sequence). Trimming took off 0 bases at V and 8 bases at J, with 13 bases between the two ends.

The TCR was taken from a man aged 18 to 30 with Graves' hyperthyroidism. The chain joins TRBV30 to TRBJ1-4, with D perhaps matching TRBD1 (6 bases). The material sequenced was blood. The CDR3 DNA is TGTGCCTGGAGTGTACCAACAGGGAGGGAAAAACTGTTTTTT. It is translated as CAWSVPTGREKLFF.